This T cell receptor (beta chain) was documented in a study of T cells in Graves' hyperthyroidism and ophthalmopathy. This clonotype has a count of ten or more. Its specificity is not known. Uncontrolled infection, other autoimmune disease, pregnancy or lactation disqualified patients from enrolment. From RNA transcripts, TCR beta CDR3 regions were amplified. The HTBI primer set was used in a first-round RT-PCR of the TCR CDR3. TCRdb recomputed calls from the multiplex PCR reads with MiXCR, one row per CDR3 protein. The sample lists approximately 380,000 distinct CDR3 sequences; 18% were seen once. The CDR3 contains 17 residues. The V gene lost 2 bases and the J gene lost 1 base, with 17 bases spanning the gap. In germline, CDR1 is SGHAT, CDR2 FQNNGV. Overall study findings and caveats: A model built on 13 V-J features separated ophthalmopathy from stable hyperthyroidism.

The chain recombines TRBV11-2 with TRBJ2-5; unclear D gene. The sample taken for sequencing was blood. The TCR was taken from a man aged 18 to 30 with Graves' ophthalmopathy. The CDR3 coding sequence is TGTGCCAGCAGCTTACTCCTGGATCCCCAGGTCCAAGAGACCCAGTACTTC. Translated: CASSLLLDPQVQETQYF.